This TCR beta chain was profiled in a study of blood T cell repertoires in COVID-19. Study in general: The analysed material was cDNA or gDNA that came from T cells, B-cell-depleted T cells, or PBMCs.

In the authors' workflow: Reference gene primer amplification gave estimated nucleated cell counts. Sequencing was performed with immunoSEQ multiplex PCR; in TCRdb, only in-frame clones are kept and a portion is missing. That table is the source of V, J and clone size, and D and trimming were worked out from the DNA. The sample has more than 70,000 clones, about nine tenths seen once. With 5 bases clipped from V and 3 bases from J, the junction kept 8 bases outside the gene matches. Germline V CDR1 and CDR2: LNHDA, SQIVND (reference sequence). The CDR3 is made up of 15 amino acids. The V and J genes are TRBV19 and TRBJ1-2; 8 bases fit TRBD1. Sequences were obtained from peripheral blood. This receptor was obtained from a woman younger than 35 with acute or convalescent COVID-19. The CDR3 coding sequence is TGTGCCAGTAGTTCGCGGACAGGGTCAGACTATGGCTACACCTTC. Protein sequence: CASSSRTGSDYGYTF.